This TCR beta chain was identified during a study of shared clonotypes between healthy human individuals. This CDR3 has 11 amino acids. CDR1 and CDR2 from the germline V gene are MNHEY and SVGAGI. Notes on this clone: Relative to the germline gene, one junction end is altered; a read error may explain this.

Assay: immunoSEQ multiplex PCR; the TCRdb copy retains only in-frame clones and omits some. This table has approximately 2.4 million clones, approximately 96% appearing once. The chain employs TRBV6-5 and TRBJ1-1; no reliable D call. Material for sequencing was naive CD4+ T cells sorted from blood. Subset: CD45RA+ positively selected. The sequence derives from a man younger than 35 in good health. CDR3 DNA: TGTGCCAGCAGTTACACTCCAGAAGAGGTTTTT. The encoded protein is CASSYTPEEVF.